This T cell receptor beta chain was observed in a study of T cells in Graves' hyperthyroidism and ophthalmopathy. About the study: The blood sample was taken at first diagnosis, before treatment began.

This clonotype was found many times. Its antigen remains unidentified. General study findings and limits: A 13 V-J signature model discriminated ophthalmopathy versus stable hyperthyroidism.

The V and J ends lost 3 bases and 1 base respectively, with 6 bases between them. The length of the CDR3 is 13 residues. Germline loops: CDR1 KGHSH, CDR2 LQKENI. The hyperthyroidism was newly diagnosed and had lasted under 2 months; the patients were aged 18 to 65. The study based diagnoses on clinical symptoms, serum thyroxine and TRAb, thyroid ultrasound and orbital computed tomography. Regions amplified from RNA transcripts were the TCR beta CDR3 regions. The HTBI primer set drove a first-round RT-PCR of the TCR CDR3. Via MiXCR, TCRdb re-called the multiplex PCR reads, giving one row per CDR3 protein. The table records some 370,000 distinct CDR3 sequences, approximately 17% of them present only once.

Sample: blood. The origin of this receptor is a woman in her twenties or thirties with Graves' hyperthyroidism that later progressed to Graves' ophthalmopathy. The chain carries TRBV18 and TRBJ2-5; TRBD2 might be the D (5 bases). DNA of the CDR3: TGTGCCAGCTCACCCGGACTCCAAGAGACCCAGTACTTC. Its translation: CASSPGLQETQYF.